A selection of T cell receptor beta chains follows, all from one sample in a study of cytomegalovirus exposure and HLA in healthy donors. Clones were read by immunoSEQ multiplex PCR, and TCRdb kept only the in-frame ones, dropping some. Of about 120,000 clones listed, approximately 75% are singletons. The specimen sequenced was PBMCs. Source of these receptors: a man in his fifties in good health and CMV-seropositive. The CDR3 runs from the conserved cysteine through the conserved F or W. The D gene is left open where the match is weak. Only part of the rows carry a size: once, few, many, or a class if the clone is expanded.

v_gene,j_gene,d_gene,abundance,CDR3aa,CDR3nt
TRBV29-1,TRBJ2-3,NA,once,CSGDTGTDTQYF,TGCAGCGGGGACACTGGCACAGATACGCAGTATTTT
TRBV5-6,TRBJ2-3,NA,NA,CASSRLGGTDTQYF,TGTGCCAGCAGCCGCCTAGGGGGAACAGATACGCAGTATTTT
TRBV4-3,TRBJ2-2,NA,NA,CASSQEGGAGELFF,TGCGCCAGCAGCCAAGAGGGGGGTGCCGGGGAGCTGTTTTTT
TRBV19,TRBJ1-1,NA,NA,CASSIPGSVTWAFF,TGTGCCAGTAGTATTCCGGGTAGTGTAACTTGGGCTTTCTTT
TRBV6-1,TRBJ2-7,TRBD1,NA,CASSEWDSSSYEQYF,TGTGCCAGCAGTGAATGGGACAGCAGCTCCTACGAGCAGTACTTC
TRBV7-2,TRBJ1-5,NA,NA,CASSWGSGNQPQHF,TGTGCCAGCAGCTGGGGCAGCGGCAATCAGCCCCAGCATTTT
TRBV27,TRBJ2-3,NA,NA,CASKPSGTDTQYF,TGTGCCAGCAAGCCTAGCGGCACAGATACGCAGTATTTT
TRBV6-5,TRBJ1-3,NA,NA,CASSYSGGPSGNTIYF,TGTGCCAGCAGTTACTCGGGGGGACCCTCCGGAAACACCATATATTTT
TRBV18,TRBJ2-7,NA,NA,CASSPGLGSYYEQYF,TGTGCCAGCTCACCCGGGTTAGGCAGTTACTACGAGCAGTACTTC
TRBV29-1,TRBJ1-2,TRBD1,NA,CSVLGQVGSYGYTF,TGCAGCGTCCTAGGACAGGTTGGATCCTATGGCTACACCTTC
TRBV10-1,TRBJ2-3,NA,NA,CASSESRAGSTDTQYF,TGCGCCAGCAGTGAGTCGAGAGCGGGTAGCACAGATACGCAGTATTTT
TRBV10-3,TRBJ2-2,TRBD1,NA,CAISESTGKDTGELFF,TGTGCCATCAGTGAGTCGACAGGGAAGGACACCGGGGAGCTGTTTTTT
TRBV30,TRBJ1-4,NA,NA,CAWSLSQGMANEKLFF,TGTGCCTGGAGTCTCTCCCAGGGGATGGCTAATGAAAAACTGTTTTTT
TRBV19,TRBJ1-1,TRBD1,NA,CASSMSPGTGMRNTEAFF,TGTGCCAGTAGTATGAGTCCCGGGACAGGGATGAGGAACACTGAAGCTTTCTTT
TRBV19,TRBJ1-5,NA,NA,CASSMDTYSNQPQHF,TGTGCCAGTAGTATGGACACATATAGCAATCAGCCCCAGCATTTT
TRBV11-2,TRBJ2-5,TRBD2,few,CASSLGAGGPWETQYF,TGTGCCAGCAGCTTAGGAGCGGGGGGGCCTTGGGAGACCCAGTACTTC
TRBV30,TRBJ2-7,NA,NA,CAWSVGGWEQYF,TGTGCCTGGAGTGTTGGAGGGTGGGAGCAGTACTTC
TRBV6-5,TRBJ2-5,NA,NA,CASSSQDAGRETQYF,TGTGCCAGCAGTTCCCAAGACGCGGGTAGAGAGACCCAGTACTTC
TRBV5-4,TRBJ2-5,TRBD2,NA,CASGLAGVETQYF,TGTGCCAGCGGACTAGCGGGAGTAGAGACCCAGTACTTC
TRBV6-5,TRBJ2-5,TRBD2,NA,CASSPPSGGGETQYF,TGTGCCAGCAGCCCCCCTAGCGGGGGGGGCGAGACCCAGTACTTC